These 7 T cell receptor beta chains originate from one sample sequenced in a study of T cells after yellow fever vaccination. TCRdb analysed the 5' RACE reads with MiXCR anew, one entry per CDR3 protein. The data contain under 400,000 distinct CDR3 sequences, roughly an eighth of them singletons. Source: CD4+ T cells sorted from PBMCs, taken 15 days after the yellow fever booster vaccination. The receptors originated from a man aged 18 to 30 who received the YFV17D yellow fever vaccine.

This clonotype occurred many times. The rearrangement joins TRBV4-3 to TRBJ1-2, with 8 nucleotides matching TRBD1. The CDR3 is made up of 16 amino acids. The J segment lost 4 bases and the V segment lost 0 bases, leaving 7 bases of the junction unmatched. CDR1 is LGHNA and CDR2 is YSLEER in the germline V gene. The CDR3, as DNA: TGCGCCAGCAGCCAAGAGCATCATACAGGGGGCTATGGCTACACCTTC. Protein sequence: CASSQEHHTGGYGYTF.

The gene calls are TRBV12-3 or TRBV12-4 and TRBJ2-4; possibly TRBD2 for D (6 bases). This CDR3 region has 15 residues. V dropped 2 bases and J dropped 0 bases, with 8 bases sitting between them. CDR3 nucleotides: TGTGCCAGCAGTTTAAGCGGGTTAGCCAAAAACATTCAGTACTTC. Translated, it gives CASSLSGLAKNIQYF.

This clonotype has a handful of counts. The chain couples TRBV19 to TRBJ2-5, with D perhaps TRBD1 (6 bases). Trimming removed 1 base at V and 5 bases at J, with 14 bases between. Germline V lookup: CDR1 LNHDA, CDR2 SQIVND (reference sequence). This CDR3 comprises 15 residues. The CDR3 here is CASSIGSTGIETQYF. The CDR3 DNA follows: TGTGCCAGTAGTATAGGGTCCACAGGGATCGAGACCCAGTACTTC.

This clonotype was seen only once. The rearrangement uses TRBV20-1 and TRBJ2-3; D unclear. The CDR3 runs to 11 residues. Germline lookup yields CDR1 DFQATT and CDR2 SNEGSKA (reference sequence). The V end lost 3 bases, the J end lost 5 bases, and 6 bases lay between the germline ends. CDR3: CSASTQDTQYF. The CDR3 nucleotides read TGCAGTGCTAGCACGCAAGATACGCAGTATTTT.

V usage is TRBV18 and J usage is TRBJ2-1, with D possibly matching TRBD2 (5 bases). V was trimmed by 1 base and J by 0 bases, leaving 7 bases between them. The CDR3 extends over 15 amino acids. Germline V gene lookup returns CDR1 KGHSH and CDR2 LQKENI. The CDR3: CASSPRGNSYNEQFF. The DNA for the CDR3 is TGTGCCAGCTCACCACGAGGGAACTCCTACAATGAGCAGTTCTTC.

The chain couples TRBV7-8 to TRBJ2-7, with 9 positions matching TRBD1. From germline, CDR1 is SGHVS and CDR2 FQNEAQ. V lost 5 bases, J lost 5 bases, and 10 bases stayed unmatched. The CDR3 is 15 residues long. The CDR3 here is CASSVLGQGYDEQYF. The DNA for the CDR3 is TGTGCCAGCAGCGTACTCGGACAGGGGTACGACGAGCAGTACTTC.

In this sample, this clonotype turned up a few times. V gene TRBV6-5 combines with J gene TRBJ2-2, with 8 bases matching TRBD2. The V gene end was trimmed by 6 bases and the J gene end by 3 bases; junction bases not matched to a gene: 3. The CDR3 spans 14 residues. Per germline, CDR1 MNHEY and CDR2 SVGAGI. The CDR3 DNA follows: TGTGCCAGCAGACCTAGCGGGTACACCGGGGAGCTGTTTTTT. As protein: CASRPSGYTGELFF.